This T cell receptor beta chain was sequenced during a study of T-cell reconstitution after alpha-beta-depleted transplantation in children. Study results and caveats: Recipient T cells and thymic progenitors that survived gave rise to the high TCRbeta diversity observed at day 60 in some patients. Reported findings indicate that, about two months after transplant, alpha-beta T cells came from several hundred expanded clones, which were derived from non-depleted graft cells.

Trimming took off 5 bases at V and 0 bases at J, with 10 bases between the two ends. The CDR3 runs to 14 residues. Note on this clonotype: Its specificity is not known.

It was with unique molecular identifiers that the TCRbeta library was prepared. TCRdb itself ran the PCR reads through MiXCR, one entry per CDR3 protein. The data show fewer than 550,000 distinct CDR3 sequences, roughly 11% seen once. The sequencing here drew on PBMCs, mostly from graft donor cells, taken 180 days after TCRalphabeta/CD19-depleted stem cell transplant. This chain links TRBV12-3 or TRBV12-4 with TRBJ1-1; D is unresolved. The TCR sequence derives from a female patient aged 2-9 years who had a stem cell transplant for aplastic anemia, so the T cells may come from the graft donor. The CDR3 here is CASSLWVMNTEAFF. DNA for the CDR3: TGTGCCAGCAGTCTGTGGGTCATGAACACTGAAGCTTTCTTT.